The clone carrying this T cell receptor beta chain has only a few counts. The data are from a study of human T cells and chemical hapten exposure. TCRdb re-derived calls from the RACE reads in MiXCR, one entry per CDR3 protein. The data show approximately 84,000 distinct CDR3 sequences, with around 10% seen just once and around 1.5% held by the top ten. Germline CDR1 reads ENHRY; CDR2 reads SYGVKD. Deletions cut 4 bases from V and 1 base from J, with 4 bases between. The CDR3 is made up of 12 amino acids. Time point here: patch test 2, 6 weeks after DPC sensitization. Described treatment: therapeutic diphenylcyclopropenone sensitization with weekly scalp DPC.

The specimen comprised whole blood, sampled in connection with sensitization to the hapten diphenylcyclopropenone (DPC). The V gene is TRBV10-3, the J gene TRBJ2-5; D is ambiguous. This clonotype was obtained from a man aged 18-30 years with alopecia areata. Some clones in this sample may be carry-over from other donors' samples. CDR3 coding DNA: TGTGCCATCAGTGTCAGCCAAGAGACCCAGTACTTC. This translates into CAISVSQETQYF.